The rows below give T cell receptor beta chains drawn from one sample of a study of blood T cell repertoires in COVID-19. Using immunoSEQ multiplex PCR, the repertoire was profiled, and TCRdb retains in-frame clones only, with some absent. The sample lists 170,000 or so clones; about 89% were seen once. Sequenced sample: peripheral blood. The receptors derive from a man younger than 35 who had recovered from COVID-19. Both conserved end residues are trimmed from each CDR3. Clone sizes are given selectively: once, few, many, or a class where the clone is expanded.

V gene	CDR3 length	clone size	J gene	CDR3 protein
TRBV6-2/TRBV6-3	14	-	TRBJ2-3	ASSSTPTLSTDTQY
TRBV7-9	13	-	TRBJ2-1	ASSSRGLALNEQF
TRBV29-1	12	-	TRBJ2-2	SVGADRNTGELF
TRBV28	12	-	TRBJ2-5	ASSTPREVETQY
TRBV11-3	14	-	TRBJ2-1	ASSLRTSSSYNEQF
TRBV5-4	11	-	TRBJ2-7	ASEAPPSNEQY
TRBV5-1	13	-	TRBJ2-1	ASAPGQGSYNEQF
TRBV5-1	12	once	TRBJ2-7	ASSLAAAPTEQY
TRBV18	13	-	TRBJ1-4	ASSPPGQGSEKLF
TRBV27	10	once	TRBJ1-2	ASSSGYYGYT
TRBV6-2/TRBV6-3	10	-	TRBJ1-1	ASSLGATEAF
TRBV18	12	-	TRBJ1-5	ASSLGQGNQPQH
TRBV29-1	10	-	TRBJ2-7	SVAERSYEQY